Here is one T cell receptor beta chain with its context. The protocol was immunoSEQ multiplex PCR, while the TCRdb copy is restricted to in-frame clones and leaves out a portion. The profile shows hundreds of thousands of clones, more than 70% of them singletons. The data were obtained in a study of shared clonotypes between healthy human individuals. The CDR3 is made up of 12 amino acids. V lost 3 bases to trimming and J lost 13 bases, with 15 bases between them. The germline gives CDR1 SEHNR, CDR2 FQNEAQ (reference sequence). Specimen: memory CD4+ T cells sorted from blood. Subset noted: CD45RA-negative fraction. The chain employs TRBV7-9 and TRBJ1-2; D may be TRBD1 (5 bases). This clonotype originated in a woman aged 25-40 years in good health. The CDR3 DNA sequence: TGTGCCAGCAGCTTTGATGGAGGGGTCATCACCTTC. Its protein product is CASSFDGGVITF.